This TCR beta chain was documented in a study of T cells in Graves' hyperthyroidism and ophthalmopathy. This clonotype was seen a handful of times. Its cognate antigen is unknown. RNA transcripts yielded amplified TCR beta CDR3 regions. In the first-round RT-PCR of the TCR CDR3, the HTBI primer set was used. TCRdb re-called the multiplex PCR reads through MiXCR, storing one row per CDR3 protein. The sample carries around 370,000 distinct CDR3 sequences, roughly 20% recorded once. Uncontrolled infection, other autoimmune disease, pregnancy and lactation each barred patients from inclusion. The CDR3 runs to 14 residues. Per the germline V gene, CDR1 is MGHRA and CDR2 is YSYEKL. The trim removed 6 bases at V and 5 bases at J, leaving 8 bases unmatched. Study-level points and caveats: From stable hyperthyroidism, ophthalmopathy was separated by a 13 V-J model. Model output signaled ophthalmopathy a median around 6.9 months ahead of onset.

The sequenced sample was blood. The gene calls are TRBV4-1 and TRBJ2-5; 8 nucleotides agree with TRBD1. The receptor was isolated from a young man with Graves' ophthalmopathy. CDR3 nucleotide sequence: TGCGCCAGCAGAACCAGGGGGCCGCGGGAGACCCAGTACTTC. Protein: CASRTRGPRETQYF.